The T cell receptor beta chain described here comes from a study of blood T cell repertoires in COVID-19. Produced via immunoSEQ multiplex PCR; TCRdb's table is partial and in-frame only. Of 150,000 to 200,000 clones in the sample, roughly 80% were seen once. The clonotype originates from a woman aged 40 to 49 with acute or convalescent COVID-19. The sample was peripheral blood.

The CDR3, as DNA: TGCAGCGTCGGGACAGACAGAGAAGCTTTCTTT. Amino acids: CSVGTDREAFF. The chain combines TRBV29-1 with TRBJ1-1; 7 bases are a match to TRBD1. Per germline, CDR1 SQVTM and CDR2 ANQGSEA. The CDR3 is 11 amino acids. V gave up 6 bases and J gave up 8 bases; unmatched junction bases: 6.